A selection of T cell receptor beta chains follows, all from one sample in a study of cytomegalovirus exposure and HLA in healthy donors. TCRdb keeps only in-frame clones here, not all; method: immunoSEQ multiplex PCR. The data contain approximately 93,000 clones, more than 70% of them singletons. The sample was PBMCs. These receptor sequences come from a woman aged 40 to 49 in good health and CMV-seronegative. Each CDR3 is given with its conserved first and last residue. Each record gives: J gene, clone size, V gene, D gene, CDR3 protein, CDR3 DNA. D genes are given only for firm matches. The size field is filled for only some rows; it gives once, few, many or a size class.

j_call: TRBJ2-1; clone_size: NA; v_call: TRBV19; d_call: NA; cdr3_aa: CATAGDSLFYNEQFF; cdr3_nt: TGTGCCACTGCGGGCGACTCCCTCTTTTACAATGAGCAGTTCTTC
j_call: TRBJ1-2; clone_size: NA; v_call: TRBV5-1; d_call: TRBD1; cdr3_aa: CASSLEGGVSGYTF; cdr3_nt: TGCGCCAGCAGCTTGGAAGGGGGCGTCTCTGGCTACACCTTC
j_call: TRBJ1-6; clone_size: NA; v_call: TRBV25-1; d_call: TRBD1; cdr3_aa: CASRDDRGQSPLHF; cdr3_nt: TGTGCCAGCAGAGACGACAGGGGGCAATCACCCCTCCACTTT
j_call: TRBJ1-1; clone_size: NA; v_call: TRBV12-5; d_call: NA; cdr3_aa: CASGLVVLRDRNTEAFF; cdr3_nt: TGTGCTAGTGGTTTGGTAGTCTTGAGGGATCGGAACACTGAAGCTTTCTTT
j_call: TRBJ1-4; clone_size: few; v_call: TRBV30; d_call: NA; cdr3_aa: CAWTQVYGEKLFF; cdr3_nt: TGTGCCTGGACCCAGGTTTACGGTGAAAAACTGTTTTTT
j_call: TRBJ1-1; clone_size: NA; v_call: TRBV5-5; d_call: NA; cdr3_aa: CASSSTGTKNTEAFF; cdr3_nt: TGTGCCAGCAGCTCCACCGGGACAAAGAACACTGAAGCTTTCTTT
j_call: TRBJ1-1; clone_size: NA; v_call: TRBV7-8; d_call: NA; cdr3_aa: CASSSRQENTEAFF; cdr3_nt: TGTGCCAGCAGCTCCCGGCAGGAGAACACTGAAGCTTTCTTT
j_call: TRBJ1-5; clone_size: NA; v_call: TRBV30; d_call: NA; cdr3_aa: CAWSETHNQPQHF; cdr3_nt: TGTGCCTGGAGTGAGACACACAATCAGCCCCAGCATTTT
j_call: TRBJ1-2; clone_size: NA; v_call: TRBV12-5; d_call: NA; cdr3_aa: CASGLVLGGYGYTF; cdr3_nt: TGTGCTAGTGGTTTGGTGTTGGGGGGCTATGGCTACACCTTC
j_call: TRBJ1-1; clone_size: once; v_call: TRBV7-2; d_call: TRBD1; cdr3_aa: CASSLDSGTGGLSAEAFF; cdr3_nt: TGTGCCAGCAGCTTAGATAGCGGGACAGGGGGCTTGAGCGCTGAAGCTTTCTTT
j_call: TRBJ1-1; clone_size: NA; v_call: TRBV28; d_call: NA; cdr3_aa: CASSLGPTGAFF; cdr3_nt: TGTGCCAGCAGTTTAGGGCCAACGGGGGCTTTCTTT
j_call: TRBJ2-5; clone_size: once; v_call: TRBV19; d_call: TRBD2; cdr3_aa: CASSTGGAVFVETQYF; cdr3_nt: TGTGCCAGTAGTACCGGGGGGGCGGTGTTCGTGGAGACCCAGTACTTC
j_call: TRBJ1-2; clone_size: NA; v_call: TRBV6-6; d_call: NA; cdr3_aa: CASRDGGINYGYTF; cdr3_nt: TGTGCCAGCAGGGATGGGGGGATAAACTATGGCTACACCTTC
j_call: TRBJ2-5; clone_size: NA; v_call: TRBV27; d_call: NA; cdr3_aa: CASRSFEGETQYF; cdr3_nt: TGTGCCAGCAGGTCCTTCGAGGGAGAGACCCAGTACTTC
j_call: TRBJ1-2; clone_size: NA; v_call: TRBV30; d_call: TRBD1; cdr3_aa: CAWKGTRGHYGYTF; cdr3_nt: TGTGCCTGGAAAGGGACCAGGGGGCACTATGGCTACACCTTC
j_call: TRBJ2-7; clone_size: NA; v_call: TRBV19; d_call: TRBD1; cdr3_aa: CASRVTGGAYEQYF; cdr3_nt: TGTGCCAGTAGGGTAACAGGGGGCGCGTACGAGCAGTACTTC
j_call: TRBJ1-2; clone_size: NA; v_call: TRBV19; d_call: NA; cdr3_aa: CASSPDLALYYGYTF; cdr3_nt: TGTGCCAGTAGCCCGGACTTGGCCCTTTACTATGGCTACACCTTC
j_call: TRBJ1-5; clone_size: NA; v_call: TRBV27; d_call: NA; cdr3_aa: CASSTDPTGSNQPQHF; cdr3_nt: TGTGCCAGCAGTACCGACCCTACAGGTAGCAATCAGCCCCAGCATTTT
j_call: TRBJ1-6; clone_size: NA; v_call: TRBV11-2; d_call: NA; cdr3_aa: CASSSGNSPLHF; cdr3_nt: TGTGCCAGCAGCTCAGGGAATTCACCCCTCCACTTT
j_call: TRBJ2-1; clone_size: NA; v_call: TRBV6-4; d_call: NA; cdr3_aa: CASSATRYNEQFF; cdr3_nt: TGTGCCAGCAGTGCCACCAGGTACAATGAGCAGTTCTTC
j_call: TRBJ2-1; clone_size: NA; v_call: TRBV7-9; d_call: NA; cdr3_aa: CASSLGAGSSDEQFF; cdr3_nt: TGTGCCAGCAGCTTAGGGGCAGGGTCTAGCGATGAGCAGTTCTTC
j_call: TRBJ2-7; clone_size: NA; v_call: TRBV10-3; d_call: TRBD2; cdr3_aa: CAIRLAGGDPYEQYF; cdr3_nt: TGTGCCATCAGGCTAGCGGGGGGGGACCCCTACGAGCAGTACTTC
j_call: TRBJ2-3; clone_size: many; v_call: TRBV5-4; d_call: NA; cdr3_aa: CASSLEVADTQYF; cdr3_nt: TGTGCCAGCAGCTTAGAGGTTGCAGATACGCAGTATTTT
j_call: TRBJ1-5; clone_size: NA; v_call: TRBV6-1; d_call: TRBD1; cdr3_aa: CASSEYRGLYLVNQPQHF; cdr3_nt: TGTGCCAGCAGTGAATACAGGGGGCTTTACCTGGTCAATCAGCCCCAACATTTT
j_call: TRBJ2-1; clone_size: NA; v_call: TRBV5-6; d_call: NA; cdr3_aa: CASSLTTGGSHNEQFF; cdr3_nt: TGTGCCAGCAGCTTGACAACGGGTGGATCACACAATGAGCAGTTCTTC
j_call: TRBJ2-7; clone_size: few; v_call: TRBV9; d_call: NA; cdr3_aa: CASSVGIPPGSYEQYF; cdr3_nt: TGTGCCAGCAGCGTAGGAATCCCTCCGGGCTCCTACGAGCAGTACTTC
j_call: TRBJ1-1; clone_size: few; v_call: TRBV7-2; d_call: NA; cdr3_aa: CASSEQGGNTEAFF; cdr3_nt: TGTGCCAGCAGCGAACAGGGCGGGAACACTGAAGCTTTCTTT
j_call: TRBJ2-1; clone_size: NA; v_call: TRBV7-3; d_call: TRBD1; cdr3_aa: CASSFRPGTGGEQFF; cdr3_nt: TGTGCCAGCAGCTTCCGTCCCGGGACAGGGGGTGAGCAGTTCTTC
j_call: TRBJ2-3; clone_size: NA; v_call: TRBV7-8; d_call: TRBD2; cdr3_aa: CASIREGDTQYF; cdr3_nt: TGTGCCAGCATCCGGGAGGGGGATACGCAGTATTTT
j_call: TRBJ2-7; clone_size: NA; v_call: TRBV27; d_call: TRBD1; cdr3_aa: CASSFIGTGPKGYEQYF; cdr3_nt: TGTGCCAGCAGTTTTATAGGGACAGGGCCTAAAGGATACGAGCAGTACTTC
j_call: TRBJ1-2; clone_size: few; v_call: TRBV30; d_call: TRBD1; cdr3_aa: CASGGGQGPLGYTF; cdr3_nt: TGTGCCTCCGGGGGTGGACAGGGTCCGCTTGGCTACACCTTC
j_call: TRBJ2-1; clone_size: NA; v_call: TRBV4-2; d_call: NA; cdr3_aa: CASSQDSINEQFF; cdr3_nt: TGTGCCAGCAGCCAAGATAGCATTAATGAGCAGTTCTTC
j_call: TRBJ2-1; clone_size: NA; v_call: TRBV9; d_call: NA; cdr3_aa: CASSPEIAKSRGEQFF; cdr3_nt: TGTGCCAGCAGCCCCGAGATAGCCAAGTCTCGGGGGGAGCAGTTCTTC
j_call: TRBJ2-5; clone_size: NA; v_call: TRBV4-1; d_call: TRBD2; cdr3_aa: CASSQGLAQETQYF; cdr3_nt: TGCGCCAGCAGCCAAGGACTAGCTCAAGAGACCCAGTACTTC
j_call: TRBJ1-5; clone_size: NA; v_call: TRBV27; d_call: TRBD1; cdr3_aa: CASSLSFRQGSNQPQHF; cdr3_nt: TGTGCCAGCAGTTTATCGTTTAGACAGGGATCCAATCAGCCCCAGCATTTT
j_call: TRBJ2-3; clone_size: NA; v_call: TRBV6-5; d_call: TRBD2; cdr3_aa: CASSRDYPVTDTQYF; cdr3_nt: TGTGCCAGCAGTAGGGACTACCCGGTAACAGATACGCAGTATTTT
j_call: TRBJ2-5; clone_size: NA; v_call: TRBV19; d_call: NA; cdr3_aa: CASSGTGMETQYF; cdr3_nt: TGTGCCAGTAGTGGAACAGGGATGGAGACCCAGTACTTC
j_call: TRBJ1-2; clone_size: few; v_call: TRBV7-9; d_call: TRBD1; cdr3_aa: CASSLEATGGTHYGYTF; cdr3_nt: TGTGCCAGCAGCTTAGAGGCGACAGGGGGTACCCACTATGGCTACACCTTC
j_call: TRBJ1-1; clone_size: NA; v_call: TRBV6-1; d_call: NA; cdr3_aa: CASSAERVGTEAFF; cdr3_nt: TGTGCCAGCAGTGCGGAGAGGGTAGGCACTGAAGCTTTCTTT